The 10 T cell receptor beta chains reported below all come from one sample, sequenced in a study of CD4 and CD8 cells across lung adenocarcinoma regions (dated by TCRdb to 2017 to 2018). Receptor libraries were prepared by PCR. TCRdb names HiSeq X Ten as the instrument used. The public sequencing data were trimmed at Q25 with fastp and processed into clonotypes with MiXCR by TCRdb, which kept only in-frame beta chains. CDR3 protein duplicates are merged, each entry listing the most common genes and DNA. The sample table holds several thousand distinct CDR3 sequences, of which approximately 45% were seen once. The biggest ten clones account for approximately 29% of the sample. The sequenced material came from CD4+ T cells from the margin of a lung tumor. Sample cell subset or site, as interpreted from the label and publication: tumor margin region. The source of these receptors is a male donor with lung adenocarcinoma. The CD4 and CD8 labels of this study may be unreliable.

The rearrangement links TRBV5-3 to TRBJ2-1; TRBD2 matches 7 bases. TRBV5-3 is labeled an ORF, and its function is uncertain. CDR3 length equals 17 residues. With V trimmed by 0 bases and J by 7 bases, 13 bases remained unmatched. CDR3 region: CARSLVWAGRARNEQFF. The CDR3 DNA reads TGTGCCAGAAGCTTGGTGTGGGCGGGGAGGGCCAGGAATGAGCAGTTCTTC.

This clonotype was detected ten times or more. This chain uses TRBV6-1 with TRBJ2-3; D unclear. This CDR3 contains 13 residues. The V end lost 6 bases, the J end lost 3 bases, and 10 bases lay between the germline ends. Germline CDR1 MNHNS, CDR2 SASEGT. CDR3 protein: CASRESGTDTQYF. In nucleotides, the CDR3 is TGTGCCAGCAGGGAAAGTGGGACAGATACGCAGTATTTT.

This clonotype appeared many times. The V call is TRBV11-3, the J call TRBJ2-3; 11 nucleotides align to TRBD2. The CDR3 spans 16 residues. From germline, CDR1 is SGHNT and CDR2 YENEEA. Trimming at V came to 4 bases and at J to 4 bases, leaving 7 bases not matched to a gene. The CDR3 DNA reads TGTGCCAGCAGCTCCGGGACTAGCGGAAGATCAGATACGCAGTATTTT. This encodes CASSSGTSGRSDTQYF.

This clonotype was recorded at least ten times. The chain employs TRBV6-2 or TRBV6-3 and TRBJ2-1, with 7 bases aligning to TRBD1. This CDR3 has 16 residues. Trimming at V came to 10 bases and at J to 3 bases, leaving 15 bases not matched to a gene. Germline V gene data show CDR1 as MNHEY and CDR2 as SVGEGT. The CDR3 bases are TGTGCCATCCCCTTCAGAGGGGGCGCAATCTACAATGAGCAGTTCTTC. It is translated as CAIPFRGGAIYNEQFF.

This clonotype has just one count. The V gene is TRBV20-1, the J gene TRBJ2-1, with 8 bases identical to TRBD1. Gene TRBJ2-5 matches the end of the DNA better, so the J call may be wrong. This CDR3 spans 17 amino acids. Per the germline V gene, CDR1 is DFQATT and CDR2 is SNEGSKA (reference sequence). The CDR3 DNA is TGCAGTGCTAGATATCCCCCGGAACATGATTACAGGGGGGCCCAGTACTTC. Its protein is CSARYPPEHDYRGAQYF.

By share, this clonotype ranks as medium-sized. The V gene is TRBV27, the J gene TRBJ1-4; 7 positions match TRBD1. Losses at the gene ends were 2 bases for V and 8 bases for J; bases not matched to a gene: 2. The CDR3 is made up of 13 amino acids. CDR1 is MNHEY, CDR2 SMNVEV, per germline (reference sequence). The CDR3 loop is CASSLQGGEKLFF. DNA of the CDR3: TGTGCCAGCAGTTTACAGGGGGGCGAAAAACTGTTTTTT. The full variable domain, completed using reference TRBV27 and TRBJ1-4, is EAQVTQNPRYLITVTGKKLTVTCSQNMNHEYMSWYRQDPGLGLRQIYYSMNVEVTDKGDVPEGYKVSRKEKRNFPLILESPSPNQTSLYFCASSLQGGEKLFFGSGTQLSVL.

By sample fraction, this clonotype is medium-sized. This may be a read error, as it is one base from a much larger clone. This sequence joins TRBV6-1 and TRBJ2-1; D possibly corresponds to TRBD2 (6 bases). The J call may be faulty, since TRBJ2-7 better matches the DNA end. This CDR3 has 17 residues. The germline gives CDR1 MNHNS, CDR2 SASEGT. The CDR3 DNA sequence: TGTGCCAGCAGTGATTACCGCGGGATTACCACCTACAATGAGCAGTACTTC. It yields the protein CASSDYRGITTYNEQYF.

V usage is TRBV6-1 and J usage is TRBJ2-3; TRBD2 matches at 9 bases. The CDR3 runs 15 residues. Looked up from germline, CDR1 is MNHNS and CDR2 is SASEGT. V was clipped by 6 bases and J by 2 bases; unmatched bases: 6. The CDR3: CASSALAGNTDTQYF. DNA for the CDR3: TGTGCCAGCAGCGCCCTAGCGGGGAACACAGATACGCAGTATTTT.

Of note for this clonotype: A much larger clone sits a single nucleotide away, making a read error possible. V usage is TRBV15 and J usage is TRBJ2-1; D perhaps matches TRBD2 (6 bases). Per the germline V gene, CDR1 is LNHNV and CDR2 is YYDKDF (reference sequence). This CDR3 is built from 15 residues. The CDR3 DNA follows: TGTGCCACCGAGACCCCGGGGAGGACCTACAGTGAGCAGTTCTTC. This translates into CATETPGRTYSEQFF.

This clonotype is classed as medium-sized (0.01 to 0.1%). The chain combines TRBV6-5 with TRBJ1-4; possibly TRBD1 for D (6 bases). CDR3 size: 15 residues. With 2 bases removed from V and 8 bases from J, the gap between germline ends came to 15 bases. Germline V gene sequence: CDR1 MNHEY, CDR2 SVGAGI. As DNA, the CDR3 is TGTGCCAGCAGTTACAGTTGGGGGGGCTCCGAAAAACTGTTTTTT. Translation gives CASSYSWGGSEKLFF.